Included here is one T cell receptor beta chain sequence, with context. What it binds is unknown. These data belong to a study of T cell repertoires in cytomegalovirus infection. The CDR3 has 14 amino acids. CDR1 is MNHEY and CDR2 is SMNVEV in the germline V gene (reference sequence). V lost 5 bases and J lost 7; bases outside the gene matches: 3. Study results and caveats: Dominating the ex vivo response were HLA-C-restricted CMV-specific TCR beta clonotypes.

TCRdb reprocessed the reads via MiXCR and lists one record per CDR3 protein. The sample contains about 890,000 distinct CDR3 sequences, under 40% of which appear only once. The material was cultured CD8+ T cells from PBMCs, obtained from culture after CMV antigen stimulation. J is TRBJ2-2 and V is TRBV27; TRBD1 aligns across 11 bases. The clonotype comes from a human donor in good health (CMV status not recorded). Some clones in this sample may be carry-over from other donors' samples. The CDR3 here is CASSRDRGNGELFF. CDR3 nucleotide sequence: TGTGCCAGCAGTCGGGACAGGGGGAACGGGGAGCTGTTTTTT.